This record concerns one T cell receptor beta chain sequence. This clonotype was recorded many times. Its antigen is still unknown. Nothing much larger sits one base from this clone, and base qualities are not available. Libraries were prepared through multiplex PCR. The reads were generated on an Illumina HiSeq 4000. TCR beta libraries were built with iRepertoire HTBI primers and Arm-PCR amplification of CDR3 regions. Before sequencing, the PCR products underwent gel purification. The study's processing was this. A total of fewer than 80 TRBV and 14 TRBJ segments were identified across samples and were used for gene usage analysis of CDR3 amino acid clonotypes. COPE and FqMerger were used to merge filtered high-quality paired reads into contigs. BLAST was used to align contigs to IMGT TRBV, TRBD and TRBJ reference genes, with CDR3 defined following IMGT. Any clonotype with a frequency above 0.1% was counted as a highly expanded clone. Repertoire diversity was measured by Shannon entropy, and V-J evenness by the Gini coefficient. A clonotype was considered public if more than one individual shared it. TCRdb reprocessed the public reads (quality trimming at Q25 with fastp, clone calling with MiXCR) and kept in-frame beta chains. CDR3 protein sequences are deduplicated, and each keeps its most common genes and DNA. The V and J calls here are based on TCRdb, not the publication. For this sample the table gives hundreds of thousands of distinct CDR3 sequences, of which roughly a sixth were detected only once. Of the sample, about 24% falls within the top ten clones.

This sample was included in a study of regulatory T cells in long-lasting Graves disease (dated by TCRdb to the early 2020s). Describing the broader study: Antithyroid drugs had been taken for less than 3 months by newly diagnosed Graves' disease patients. This study used TCR sequencing and RNA sequencing of peripheral blood to compare persistent Graves' disease patients against newly diagnosed Graves' disease patients. The study was conducted in China and was registered as a clinical trial. A total of 35 or so samples were covered by TCR sequencing, comprising 13 persistent and around 20 newly diagnosed Graves' disease patients. The paper's findings and limits, for the study overall: As a limitation, the authors acknowledged that the small sample size may reduce accuracy. TRBV28, TRBJ1-2 and TRBJ2-5 were preferentially used in persistent disease, while TRBV20-1 and TRBJ2-1 were favored in newly diagnosed disease. Only the TCR beta chain was sequenced and analyzed. Persistent Graves' disease patients showed lower TCR Shannon entropy and fewer highly expanded clones than newly diagnosed patients, suggesting clonal expansion. Patients with persistent disease shared more public clonotypes (about 2,500) than newly diagnosed patients did (966). Peripheral blood alone was examined, since thyroid tissue, which constituted the primary lesion, could not be accessed.

The sample's time point label is to be understood as: newly diagnosed GD, antithyroid drugs for less than 3 months. For both TCR sequencing and RNA sequencing, RNA was extracted from PBMCs using TRIzol. The diagnosis of Graves' disease followed American Thyroid Association guidelines. Patients were recruited from an endocrinology department in Xi'an, China. Each patient gave 7 to 9.5 milliliters of peripheral blood, collected in an EDTA anticoagulant tube. Ficoll Paque Plus density gradient separation was used to isolate PBMCs, and no further T cell sorting was done. An Agilent 2100 Bioanalyzer and agarose gel were used to check RNA quality, while a NanoDrop 2000 measured RNA concentration. Including the terminal cysteine and phenylalanine, the CDR3 comprises 16 residues. Only the CDR3 part of the read is kept: 48 bases, read in frame from the first base. V and J are truncated by 1 base and 0 bases respectively, leaving an intervening sequence of 13 bases. The germline V gene (reference sequence) specifies DFQATT as CDR1 and SNEGSKA as CDR2.

The receptor chain draws on TRBV20-1 and TRBJ2-1; TRBD2 is a possible D gene, resting on 5 matching bases. This TCR was sampled from a female donor with Graves disease. Sequencing was performed on peripheral blood mononuclear cells (PBMCs), taken at new diagnosis, from a patient treated with antithyroid drugs. The CDR3 sequence is CSARVSGLSSYNEQFF. The DNA sequence follows: TGCAGTGCTAGAGTGAGCGGTCTTAGCTCCTACAATGAGCAGTTCTTC.